Following are 15 T cell receptor beta chains from one sample sequenced in a study of prognosis after radiotherapy for stage I lung cancer. Amplification of TCR beta CDR3 from genomic DNA used two-round multiplex PCR. The use of primers specific to each TRBV and TRBJ gene characterized first-round PCR. One entry per CDR3 protein, called by TCRdb with MiXCR from the multiplex PCR reads. The sample has roughly 30,000 distinct CDR3 sequences; 40% to 50% are singletons. Sample: PBMCs, taken before or after stereotactic body radiation therapy (not recorded which). Every receptor here comes from a donor over 45 with non-small cell lung cancer.

Regarding this clonotype: A read error is likely here: a far larger clone is one base away. The chain recombines TRBV6-1 with TRBJ1-6, with TRBD1 matching 8 bases. Germline CDR1 reads MNHNS; CDR2 reads SASEGT. V trimming: 5 bases; J trimming: 10 bases; junction bases outside the gene matches: 10. The CDR3 consists of 15 residues. The CDR3 sequence is CASSYLGQGVSPLHF. The CDR3 region has the DNA TGTGCCAGCAGTTACCTCGGACAGGGAGTATCACCCCTCCACTTT.

The chain links TRBV25-1 to TRBJ2-1, with D maybe TRBD2 (6 bases). There are 15 residues in the CDR3. Trimming removed 1 base from V and 6 bases from J, with 13 bases in between. The V gene's germline CDR1 is MGHDK and CDR2 SYGVNS. In DNA, the CDR3 is TGTGCCAGCAGTGAATTGGAGGGAGATTCCAATGAGCAGTTCTTC. This gives the protein CASSELEGDSNEQFF.

This clonotype was detected ten times or more. The chain uses TRBV18 and TRBJ2-3; 8 bases match TRBD1. Trimming took 3 bases from V and 4 from J; bases not matched to a gene: 6. There are 15 residues in the CDR3. Germline loops: CDR1 KGHSH, CDR2 LQKENI. DNA for the CDR3: TGTGCCAGCTCACCGGGACAGGTCGGAGCAGATACGCAGTATTTT. Translation: CASSPGQVGADTQYF.

This clonotype was detected ten times or more. This rearrangement joins TRBV20-1 to TRBJ2-5; TRBD1 agrees at 9 bases. This CDR3 is built from 18 residues. Germline values: CDR1 DFQATT, CDR2 SNEGSKA (reference sequence). V dropped 6 bases and J dropped 5; count of bases not matched to a gene: 22. In DNA, the CDR3 is TGCAGTGCCGCCGGGGACAGGGTGGGAGGGGGGGTTTGGGAGACCCAGTACTTC. This sequence encodes CSAAGDRVGGGVWETQYF.

As to this clonotype: The final CDR3 position lacks the conserved phenylalanine or tryptophan, pointing to a likely read error. The J gene is TRBJ2-7, the V gene TRBV5-5, with 14 nucleotides matching TRBD2. Germline V gives CDR1 SGHKS, CDR2 YYEKEE (reference sequence). CDR3 length: 17 amino acids. Germline trimming cut 4 bases from V and 6 bases from J; bases unmatched to any gene: 12. The CDR3 sequence: CASSLAGLAGEGSEQYS. The CDR3 coding sequence is TGTGCCAGCAGCCTAGCGGGACTAGCGGGAGAAGGAAGCGAGCAGTACTCC.

As regards this clonotype: A far larger clone is one nucleotide away, so this likely arose from a read error. V gene TRBV6-2 or TRBV6-3 combines with J gene TRBJ2-5; 11 nucleotides align to TRBD2. The CDR3 runs to 19 residues. Germline CDR1 and CDR2: MNHEY and SVGEGT. The V segment lost 5 bases and the J segment 5 bases; nucleotides outside the gene matches: 19. The CDR3 reads CASSPPPGLAVVNAETQYF. The CDR3 bases are TGTGCCAGCAGTCCCCCACCGGGACTAGCGGTAGTGAATGCGGAGACCCAGTACTTC.

In its sample, this clonotype was seen once. For the CDR3, the DNA is TGTGCCAGCAGCCGACTAGCGGGATTCGGGGAGCTGTTTTTT. It specifies CASSRLAGFGELFF. The V gene is TRBV6-4, the J gene TRBJ2-2; 11 positions agree with TRBD2. V lost 6 bases to trimming and J lost 7 bases; unmatched junction nucleotides: 4. Germline CDR1 is MRHNA and CDR2 is SNTAGT. The CDR3 spans 14 residues.

Comment on this clonotype: This sequence is one base from a far larger clone and is likely a read error. V gene TRBV6-4 combines with J gene TRBJ2-2; 7 bases align to TRBD1. CDR1 MRHNA and CDR2 SNTAGT come from the germline V gene. Unmatched junction bases numbered 3, after V lost 6 bases and J lost 2 bases. The CDR3 has 14 residues. The CDR3 sequence is CASRRDSNTGELFF. DNA for the CDR3: TGTGCCAGCAGACGGGACAGTAACACCGGGGAGCTGTTTTTT.

This chain joins TRBV7-3 and TRBJ2-3; TRBD2 matches 7 bases. CDR1 and CDR2 from the germline V gene are SGHTA and FQGTGA. J lost 5 bases, V lost 5 bases, and 13 bases had no gene match. The CDR3 is 16 amino acids. The CDR3 sequence: CASSPHGSSGRDTQYF. CDR3 DNA sequence: TGTGCCAGCAGCCCCCATGGTAGTAGCGGGCGAGATACGCAGTATTTT.

The rearrangement joins TRBV20-1 to TRBJ2-3, with D tentatively TRBD2 (6 bases). V lost 6 bases, J lost 4 bases, and 14 bases lay in between. Germline lookup yields CDR1 DFQATT and CDR2 SNEGSKA (reference sequence). This CDR3 is 13 amino acids long. CDR3 sequence reads: CSAITGTADTQYF. Written as DNA, the CDR3 is TGCAGTGCCATCACCGGGACTGCAGATACGCAGTATTTT.

Comments on this clonotype: A far larger clone differs by one base, so this is likely a read error. The J gene is TRBJ1-3, the V gene TRBV6-1; D unclear. The length of the CDR3 is 14 residues. The germline V gene has CDR1 MNHNS and CDR2 SASEGT. The CDR3 DNA sequence: TGTGCCAACAGTTCGGGCTCCGCTGGAAACACCATATATTTT. This codes for CANSSGSAGNTIYF.

This clonotype was recorded at least ten times. The J gene is TRBJ2-5, the V gene TRBV24-1; D is perhaps TRBD1 (7 bases). The V end was cut by 4 bases, the J end by 2 bases, with 16 bases between. The CDR3 contains 16 residues. Per the germline V gene, CDR1 is KGHDR and CDR2 is SFDVKD. CDR3: CATSDSVQGGQETQYF. The CDR3 DNA reads as TGTGCCACCAGTGACTCCGTCCAGGGGGGACAAGAGACCCAGTACTTC.

This clonotype was observed a handful of times. The chain carries TRBV11-2 and TRBJ2-1; no firm D call. V was pared by 2 bases and J by 0 bases, with 5 bases between. This CDR3 is built from 14 residues. Germline loops: CDR1 SGHAT, CDR2 FQNNGV. The CDR3 spells CASSLLSSYNEQFF. The CDR3 coding sequence is TGTGCCAGCAGCTTACTGAGCTCCTACAATGAGCAGTTCTTC. Full variable domain (missing parts from reference TRBV11-2 and TRBJ2-1): EAGVAQSPRYKIIEKRQSVAFWCNPISGHATLYWYQQILGQGPKLLIQFQNNGVVDDSQLPKDRFSAERLKGVDSTLKIQPAKLEDSAVYLCASSLLSSYNEQFFGPGTRLTVL.

The CDR3 spells CSASGQGALHF. The CDR3 nucleotides are TGCAGTGCTAGTGGACAGGGGGCCCTCCACTTT. V usage is TRBV20-1 and J usage is TRBJ1-6; 10 bases fit TRBD1. Trimming cost V 3 bases and J 14 bases; bases outside gene matches: 1. The CDR3 extends over 11 amino acids. CDR1 and CDR2 (germline): DFQATT, SNEGSKA (reference sequence).

This clonotype occurred many times. This chain joins TRBV6-2 or TRBV6-3 and TRBJ1-1, with 10 bases fitting TRBD1. The ends lost 6 bases at V and 0 bases at J; junction bases unmatched: 7. This CDR3 spans 16 amino acids. Germline loops: CDR1 MNHEY, CDR2 SVGEGT. In DNA form, the CDR3 reads TGTGCCAGCAGCTCGATGGGACAGGGGATGAACACTGAAGCTTTCTTT. Its translation is CASSSMGQGMNTEAFF.